This TCR beta chain was sequenced during a study of cytomegalovirus exposure and HLA in healthy donors. Primers included in the PCR were 60 Vbeta and 13 Jbeta primers. Profiled with immunoSEQ multiplex PCR; TCRdb holds only in-frame clones, not every one. This sample carries about 59,000 clones, roughly 83% of them seen once, and the ten largest clones take more than 1.5%. Germline trimming cut 1 base from V and 5 bases from J; bases unmatched to any gene: 11. CDR3 length: 17 amino acids. In germline, CDR1 is SGHDT, CDR2 YYEEEE. The rearrangement uses TRBV5-6 and TRBJ1-5, with TRBD1 identical over 8 bases. Material: PBMCs. This TCR was sampled from a human donor in good health. CDR3 coding DNA: TGTGCCAGCAGCTTGACCAAGCTGGACAGGGAATATCAGCCCCAGCATTTT. Protein product: CASSLTKLDREYQPQHF.